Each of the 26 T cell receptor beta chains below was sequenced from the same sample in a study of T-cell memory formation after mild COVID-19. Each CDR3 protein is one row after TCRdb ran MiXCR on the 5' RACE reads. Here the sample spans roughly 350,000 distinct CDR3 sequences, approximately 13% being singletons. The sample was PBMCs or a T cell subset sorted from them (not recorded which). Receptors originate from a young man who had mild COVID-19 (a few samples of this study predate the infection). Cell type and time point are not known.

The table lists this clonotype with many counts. CDR3 bases: TGCGCCAGCAGCCAAGATTTGGGGGTCGGAGAGACCCAGTACTTC. It is translated as CASSQDLGVGETQYF. The chain has TRBV4-3 and TRBJ2-5, with D perhaps TRBD1 or TRBD2 (5 bases each). Germline values: CDR1 LGHNA, CDR2 YSLEER. The CDR3 runs 15 residues. Trimming took 0 bases from V and 4 from J, leaving 12 bases between them.

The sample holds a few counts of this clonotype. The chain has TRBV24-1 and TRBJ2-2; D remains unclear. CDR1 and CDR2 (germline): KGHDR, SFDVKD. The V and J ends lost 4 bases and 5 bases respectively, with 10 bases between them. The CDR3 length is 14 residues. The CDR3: CATSDNSGTGELFF. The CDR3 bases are TGTGCCACCAGTGACAACAGTGGTACCGGGGAGCTGTTTTTT.

CDR3 region: CASSHARSGAVSYEQYF. The CDR3, as DNA: TGCGCCAGCAGCCACGCCCGGAGCGGAGCCGTCTCCTACGAGCAGTACTTC. This chain links TRBV4-3 with TRBJ2-7; D possibly corresponds to TRBD2 (5 bases). Trimming shortened V by 3 bases and J by 0 bases, and 18 bases separated the two germline ends. The CDR3 runs to 17 residues. Germline V gene data show CDR1 as LGHNA and CDR2 as YSLEER.

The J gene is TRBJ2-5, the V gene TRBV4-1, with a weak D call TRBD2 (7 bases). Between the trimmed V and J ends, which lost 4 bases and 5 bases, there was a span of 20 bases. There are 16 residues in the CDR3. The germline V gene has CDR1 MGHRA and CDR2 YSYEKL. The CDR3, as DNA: TGCGCCAGCAGCCGAGGCGGGGCGGGGAGGGGGGAGACCCAGTACTTC. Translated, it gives CASSRGGAGRGETQYF.

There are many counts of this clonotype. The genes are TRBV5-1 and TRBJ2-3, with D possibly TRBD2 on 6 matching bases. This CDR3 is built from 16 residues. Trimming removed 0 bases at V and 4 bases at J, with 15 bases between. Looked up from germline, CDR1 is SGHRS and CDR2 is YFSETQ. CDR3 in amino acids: CASSLENRWGADTQYF. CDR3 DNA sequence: TGCGCCAGCAGCTTGGAGAACCGCTGGGGGGCAGATACGCAGTATTTT.

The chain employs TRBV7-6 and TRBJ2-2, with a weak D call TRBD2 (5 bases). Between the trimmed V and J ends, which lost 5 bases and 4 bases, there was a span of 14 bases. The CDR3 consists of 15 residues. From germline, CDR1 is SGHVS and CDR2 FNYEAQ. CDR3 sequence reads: CASSPPGERTGELFF. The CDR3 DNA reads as TGTGCCAGCAGCCCCCCCGGGGAGCGCACCGGGGAGCTGTTTTTT.

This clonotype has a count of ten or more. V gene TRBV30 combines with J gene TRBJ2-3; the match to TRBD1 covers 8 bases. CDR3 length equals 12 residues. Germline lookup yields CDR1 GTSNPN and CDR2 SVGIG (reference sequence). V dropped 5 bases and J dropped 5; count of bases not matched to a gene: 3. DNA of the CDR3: TGTGCCTGGGGACAGGGTGTAGATACGCAGTATTTT. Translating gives CAWGQGVDTQYF. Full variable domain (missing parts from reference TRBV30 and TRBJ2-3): SQTIHQWPATLVQPVGSPLSLECTVEGTSNPNLYWYRQAAGRGLQLLFYSVGIGQISSEVPQNLSASRPQDRQFILSSKKLLLSDSGFYLCAWGQGVDTQYFGPGTRLTVL.

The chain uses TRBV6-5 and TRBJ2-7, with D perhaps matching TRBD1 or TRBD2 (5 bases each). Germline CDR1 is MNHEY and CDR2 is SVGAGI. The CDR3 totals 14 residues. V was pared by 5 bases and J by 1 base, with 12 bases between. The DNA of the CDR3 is TGTGCCAGCAGTACCCGGGACGGATCCTACGAGCAGTACTTC. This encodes CASSTRDGSYEQYF.

In DNA, the CDR3 is TGTGCCAGCAGCCAACAGGGGGGACAAGTAAGAGAAAAACTGTTTTTT. Its protein is CASSQQGGQVREKLFF. V gene TRBV4-2 combines with J gene TRBJ1-4; 7 bases align to TRBD1. Germline CDR1 is LGHNA and CDR2 is YNFKEQ. The CDR3 covers 16 residues. V shed 2 bases, J shed 8 bases, and the junction held 11 bases outside the gene matches.

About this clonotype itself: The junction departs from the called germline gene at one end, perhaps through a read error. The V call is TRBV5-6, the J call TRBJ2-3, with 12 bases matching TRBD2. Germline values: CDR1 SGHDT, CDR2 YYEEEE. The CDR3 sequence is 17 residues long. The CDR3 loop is CAISLRTSGDHTDTQYF. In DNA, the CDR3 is TGTGCCATCAGCCTTCGGACTAGCGGGGATCACACAGATACGCAGTATTTT.

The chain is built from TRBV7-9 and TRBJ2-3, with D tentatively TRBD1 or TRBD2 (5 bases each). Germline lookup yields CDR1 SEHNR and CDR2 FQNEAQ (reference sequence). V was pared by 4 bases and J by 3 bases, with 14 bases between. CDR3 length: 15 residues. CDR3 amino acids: CASSWGTSRTDTQYF. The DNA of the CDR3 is TGTGCCAGCAGCTGGGGGACCTCGAGAACAGATACGCAGTATTTT. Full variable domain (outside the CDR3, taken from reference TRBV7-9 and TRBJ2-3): DTGVSQNPRHKITKRGQNVTFRCDPISEHNRLYWYRQTLGQGPEFLTYFQNEAQLEKSRLLSDRFSAERPKGSFSTLEIQRTEQGDSAMYLCASSWGTSRTDTQYFGPGTRLTVL.

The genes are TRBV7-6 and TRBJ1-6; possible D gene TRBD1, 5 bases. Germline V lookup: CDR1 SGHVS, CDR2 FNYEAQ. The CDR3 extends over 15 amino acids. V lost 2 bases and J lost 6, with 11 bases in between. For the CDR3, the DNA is TGTGCCAGCAGCTTAAGGCTGGGGCGTAATTCACCCCTCCACTTT. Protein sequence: CASSLRLGRNSPLHF.

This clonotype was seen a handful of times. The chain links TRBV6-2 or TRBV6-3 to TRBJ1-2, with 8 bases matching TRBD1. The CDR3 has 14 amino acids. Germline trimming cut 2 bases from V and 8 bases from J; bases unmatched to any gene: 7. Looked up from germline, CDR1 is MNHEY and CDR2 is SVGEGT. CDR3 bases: TGTGCCAGCAGTTACCAGGACAGGGTAGGCGGCTACACCTTC. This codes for CASSYQDRVGGYTF.

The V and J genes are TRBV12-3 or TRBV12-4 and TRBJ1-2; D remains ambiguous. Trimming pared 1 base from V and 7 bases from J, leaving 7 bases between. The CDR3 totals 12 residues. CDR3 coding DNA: TGTGCCAGCAGTTTAGTCGGACGTGGCTACACCTTC. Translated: CASSLVGRGYTF.

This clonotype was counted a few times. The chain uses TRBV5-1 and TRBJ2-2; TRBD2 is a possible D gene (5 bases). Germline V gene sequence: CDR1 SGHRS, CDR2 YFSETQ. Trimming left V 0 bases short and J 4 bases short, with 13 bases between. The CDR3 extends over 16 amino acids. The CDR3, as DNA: TGCGCCAGCAGCTTGGTTACGAAAGGGAGCACCGGGGAGCTGTTTTTT. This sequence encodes CASSLVTKGSTGELFF.

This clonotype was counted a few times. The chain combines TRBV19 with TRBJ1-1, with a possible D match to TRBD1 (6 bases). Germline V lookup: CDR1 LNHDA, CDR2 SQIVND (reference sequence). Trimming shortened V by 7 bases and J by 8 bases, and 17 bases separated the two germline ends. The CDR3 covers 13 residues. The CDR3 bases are TGTGCCAGTACGGGACACGCCGGAGGAGAAGCTTTCTTT. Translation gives CASTGHAGGEAFF. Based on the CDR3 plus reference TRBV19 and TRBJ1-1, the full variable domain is DGGITQSPKYLFRKEGQNVTLSCEQNLNHDAMYWYRQDPGQGLRLIYYSQIVNDFQKGDIAEGYSVSREKKESFPLTVTSAQKNPTAFYLCASTGHAGGEAFFGQGTRLTVV.

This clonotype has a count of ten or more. CDR3 in amino acids: CASSPRGGAGGDTQYF. CDR3 nucleotide sequence: TGTGCCAGCAGCCCTCGGGGGGGGGCTGGAGGAGATACGCAGTATTTT. The rearrangement uses TRBV7-3 and TRBJ2-3, with 8 positions matching TRBD2. Losses at the gene ends were 5 bases for V and 5 bases for J; bases not matched to a gene: 12. Looked up from germline, CDR1 is SGHTA and CDR2 is FQGTGA. The CDR3 covers 16 residues.

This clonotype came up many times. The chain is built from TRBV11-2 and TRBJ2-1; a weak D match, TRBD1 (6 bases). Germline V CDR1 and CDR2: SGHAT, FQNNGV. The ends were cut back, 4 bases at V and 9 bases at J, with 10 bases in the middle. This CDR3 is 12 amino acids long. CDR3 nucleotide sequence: TGTGCCAGCAGCTCGGGACAAGGTGAGCAGTTCTTC. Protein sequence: CASSSGQGEQFF.

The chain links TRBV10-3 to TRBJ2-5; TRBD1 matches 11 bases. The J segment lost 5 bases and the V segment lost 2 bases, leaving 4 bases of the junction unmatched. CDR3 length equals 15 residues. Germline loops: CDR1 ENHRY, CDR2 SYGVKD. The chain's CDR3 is CAISEGTGGLETQYF. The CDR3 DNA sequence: TGTGCCATCAGTGAGGGGACAGGGGGATTGGAGACCCAGTACTTC.

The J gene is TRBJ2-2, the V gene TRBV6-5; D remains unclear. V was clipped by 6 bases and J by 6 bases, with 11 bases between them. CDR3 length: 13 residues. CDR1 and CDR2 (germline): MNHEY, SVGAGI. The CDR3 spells CASRRSWAGELFF. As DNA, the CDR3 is TGTGCCAGCAGGAGATCATGGGCCGGGGAGCTGTTTTTT.

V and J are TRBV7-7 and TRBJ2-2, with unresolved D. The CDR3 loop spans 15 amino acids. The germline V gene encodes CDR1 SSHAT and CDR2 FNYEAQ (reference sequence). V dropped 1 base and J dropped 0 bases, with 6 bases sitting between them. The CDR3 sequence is CASSLDPANTGELFF. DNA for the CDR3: TGTGCCAGCAGCTTAGATCCGGCGAACACCGGGGAGCTGTTTTTT.

The CDR3 here is CASTTTGAHEQFF. CDR3 DNA: TGTGCCAGCACAACCACAGGTGCTCATGAGCAGTTCTTC. V gene TRBV6-2 or TRBV6-3 combines with J gene TRBJ2-1; weak D call: TRBD1 (5 bases). CDR1 and CDR2 (germline): MNHEY, SVGEGT. V shed 7 bases and J shed 8 bases, with 15 bases lying between them. This CDR3 has 13 residues.

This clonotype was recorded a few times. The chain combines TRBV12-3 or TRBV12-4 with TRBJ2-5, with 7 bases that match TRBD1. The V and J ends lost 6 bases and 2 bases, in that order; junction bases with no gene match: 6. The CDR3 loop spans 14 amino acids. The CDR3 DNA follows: TGTGCCAGCAGCCAGCCGGACAGGCAAGAGACCCAGTACTTC. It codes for CASSQPDRQETQYF.

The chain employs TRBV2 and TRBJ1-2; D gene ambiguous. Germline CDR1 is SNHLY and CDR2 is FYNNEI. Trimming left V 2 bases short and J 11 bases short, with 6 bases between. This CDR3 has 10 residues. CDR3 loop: CASSETRYTF. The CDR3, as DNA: TGTGCCAGCAGTGAAACTCGTTACACCTTC.

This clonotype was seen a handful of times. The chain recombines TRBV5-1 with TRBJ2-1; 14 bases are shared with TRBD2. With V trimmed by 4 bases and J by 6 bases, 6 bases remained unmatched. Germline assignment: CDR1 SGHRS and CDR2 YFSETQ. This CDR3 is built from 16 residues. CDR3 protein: CASSQRGLAGVNEQFF. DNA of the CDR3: TGCGCCAGCAGCCAAAGGGGACTAGCGGGGGTCAATGAGCAGTTCTTC.

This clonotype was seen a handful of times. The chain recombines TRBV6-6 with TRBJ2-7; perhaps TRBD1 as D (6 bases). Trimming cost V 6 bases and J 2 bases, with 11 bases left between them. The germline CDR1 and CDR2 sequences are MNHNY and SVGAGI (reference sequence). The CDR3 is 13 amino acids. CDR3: CASSPDSPYEQYV. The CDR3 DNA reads TGTGCCAGCAGCCCGGACAGTCCCTACGAGCAGTACGTC.